This T cell receptor beta chain was captured in a study of cytotoxic CD8 clonotypes in ibrutinib-treated CLL. Study context: Patients attained about 25 partial and 2 complete responses; at median about 74 months, 14 remained remitted while roughly 12 progressed. Once treatment had gone on for a median of around 13 months, range 6 to 36, response samples were drawn.

The germline CDR1 and CDR2 sequences are LNHDA and SQIVND (reference sequence). The CDR3 extends over 15 amino acids. The V and J ends lost 5 bases and 0 bases, in that order; junction bases with no gene match: 5. Method: immunoSEQ multiplex PCR; TCRdb's copy keeps in-frame clones and lacks some. Among hundreds of thousands of clones listed, under 75% were seen once. Whole-study results and caveats: Public clonotypes (which were uncommon) either contracted or remained stable on treatment.

To note about this clone: The antigen is unknown.

The sample was PBMCs, taken after 24 months of ibrutinib treatment. The V and J genes are TRBV19 and TRBJ2-7; TRBD1 aligns across 9 bases. This sequence was found in a human donor with chronic lymphocytic leukemia. As DNA, the CDR3 is TGTGCCAGTAGTCCTACAGGGGGCTCCTCCTACGAGCAGTACTTC. This sequence encodes CASSPTGGSSYEQYF.